The rows below give T cell receptor beta chains drawn from one sample of a study of cytomegalovirus exposure and HLA in healthy donors. Using immunoSEQ multiplex PCR, the repertoire was profiled, and TCRdb retains in-frame clones only, with some absent. The table lists around 170,000 clones, more than 65% of them singletons. Input material: PBMCs. The origin of the receptors is a man aged 45 to 65 in good health and CMV-seronegative. Both conserved end residues are part of each CDR3. Each record gives: CDR3 length, J gene, clone size, V gene, D gene, CDR3 DNA, CDR3 protein. The D gene is left open where the match is weak. Size is omitted from some rows. Given values are once, few, many or a class for expanded clones.

>16|TRBJ2-7|.|TRBV19|TRBD2
TGTGCCAGTAGTACGCTCGCGGGGGGCTCCTTCTACGAGCAGTACTTC
CASSTLAGGSFYEQYF
>15|TRBJ1-4|.|TRBV9|.
TGTGCCAGCAGCCCCCACGGGACTGAAAATGAAAAACTGTTTTTT
CASSPHGTENEKLFF
>14|TRBJ2-7|.|TRBV6-6|TRBD1
TGTGCCAGCAGTCGAGGACAGGGGTCCTACGAGCAGTACTTC
CASSRGQGSYEQYF
>16|TRBJ2-2|few|TRBV6-6|.
TGTGCCAGCAGTTACTGGGATCCAGGGGTCACCGGGGAGCTGTTTTTT
CASSYWDPGVTGELFF
>16|TRBJ2-7|.|TRBV19|.
TGTGCCAGTAGTATAGGGCTCGGGACTGGGGCCTACGAGCAGTACTTC
CASSIGLGTGAYEQYF
>14|TRBJ1-1|once|TRBV27|.
TGTGCCAGCAGTAGAGGGGGTCTGAACACTGAAGCTTTCTTT
CASSRGGLNTEAFF
>15|TRBJ2-3|.|TRBV18|TRBD2
TGTGCCAGCTTACGTAATAGCGGGGACACAGATACGCAGTATTTT
CASLRNSGDTDTQYF
>13|TRBJ2-2|.|TRBV6-1|.
TGTGCCAGCGGGTTACTAGAGGTCGGGGAGCTGTTTTTT
CASGLLEVGELFF
>15|TRBJ1-3|.|TRBV11-2|TRBD1
TGTGCCAGCAGCTTACTCGACAGGGCTGGAAACACCATATATTTT
CASSLLDRAGNTIYF
>13|TRBJ2-5|.|TRBV19|TRBD1
TGTGCCAGCCGGGACAGGGGGCTTGAAGAGCAGTACTTC
CASRDRGLEEQYF